Each of the 22 T cell receptor beta chains below was sequenced from the same sample in a study of beta chain features in type 1 diabetes. What was sequenced were expressed TCRB transcripts, since all of the isolated RNA had been reverse transcribed. The assay was immunoSEQ multiplex PCR, and TCRdb's table has in-frame clones only and misses some. The data show 200,000 to 250,000 clones, approximately 10% seen once. The sample comprised central memory CD4+ T cells from blood. These receptors were taken from a man aged 18-30 years in good health.

The chain couples TRBV5-6 to TRBJ2-3; D is unclear. CDR1 is SGHDT and CDR2 is YYEEEE in the germline V gene. The CDR3 is made up of 13 amino acids. V was cut by 0 bases and J by 4 bases, with 6 bases left in between. The CDR3 here is CASSLVDSDTQYF. The CDR3 DNA sequence: TGTGCCAGCAGCTTGGTCGACTCAGATACGCAGTATTTT. Full variable domain (outside the CDR3, taken from reference TRBV5-6 and TRBJ2-3): DAGVTQSPTHLIKTRGQQVTLRCSPKSGHDTVSWYQQALGQGPQFIFQYYEEEERQRGNFPDRFSGHQFPNYSSELNVNALLLGDSALYLCASSLVDSDTQYFGPGTRLTVL.

As for this clone: Within the sample, other DNA sequences also encode this same CDR3. This sequence joins TRBV5-1 and TRBJ1-1, with unresolved D. Germline CDR1 SGHRS, CDR2 YFSETQ. V was cut by 0 bases and J by 0 bases, with 6 bases left in between. This CDR3 contains 14 residues. CDR3 sequence: CASSLGRVNTEAFF. The CDR3 DNA follows: TGCGCCAGCAGCTTGGGGCGGGTGAACACTGAAGCTTTCTTT.

This clone came up a few times. This chain joins TRBV5-6 and TRBJ1-2, with D perhaps TRBD1 (5 bases). Per the germline V gene, CDR1 is SGHDT and CDR2 is YYEEEE. This CDR3 region has 13 residues. V lost 2 bases, J lost 1 base, and 6 bases lay in between. CDR3 sequence: CASSFGGNYGYTF. The CDR3 nucleotides are TGTGCCAGCAGCTTTGGGGGTAACTATGGCTACACCTTC. Full variable domain (outside the CDR3, taken from reference TRBV5-6 and TRBJ1-2): DAGVTQSPTHLIKTRGQQVTLRCSPKSGHDTVSWYQQALGQGPQFIFQYYEEEERQRGNFPDRFSGHQFPNYSSELNVNALLLGDSALYLCASSFGGNYGYTFGSGTRLTVV.

The rearrangement links TRBV6-5 to TRBJ2-7, with D possibly being TRBD1 or TRBD2 (5 bases each). Trimming took off 2 bases at V and 3 bases at J, with 8 bases between the two ends. The CDR3 covers 13 residues. Per germline, CDR1 MNHEY and CDR2 SVGAGI. The CDR3: CASSYPGSYEQYF. The CDR3 DNA is TGTGCCAGCAGTTACCCAGGGAGCTACGAGCAGTACTTC.

This clone was counted between two and nine times. V usage is TRBV29-1 and J usage is TRBJ2-7, with no clear D. This CDR3 contains 12 residues. The germline CDR1 and CDR2 sequences are SQVTM and ANQGSEA. The V and J ends lost 4 bases and 0 bases respectively, with 7 bases between them. CDR3 sequence (DNA): TGCAGCGTTGGAGTGATCTCCTACGAGCAGTACTTC. Its protein product is CSVGVISYEQYF.

V and J are TRBV30 and TRBJ2-7, with 10 bases aligning to TRBD2. The V segment lost 3 bases and the J segment 0 bases; nucleotides outside the gene matches: 17. CDR3 length: 19 amino acids. Germline CDR1 and CDR2: GTSNPN and SVGIG (reference sequence). CDR3 DNA sequence: TGTGCCTGGAGCCGGGGGACAGGCACTCTAGCGGGGGTCTCCTACGAGCAGTACTTC. Translating it yields CAWSRGTGTLAGVSYEQYF.

This clone was found many times. V usage is TRBV28 and J usage is TRBJ2-1; tentatively, D is TRBD2 (5 bases). The V gene's germline CDR1 is MDHEN and CDR2 SYDVKM. Trimming took 7 bases from V and 9 from J, leaving 13 bases between them. There are 12 residues in the CDR3. This CDR3 is CASNKIEGEQFF. CDR3 DNA sequence: TGTGCCAGCAACAAAATTGAGGGTGAGCAGTTCTTC.

This clone was observed a few times. The chain links TRBV5-1 to TRBJ1-1; D uncertain. The CDR3 loop spans 15 amino acids. Trimming pared 0 bases from V and 0 bases from J, leaving 9 bases between. CDR1 and CDR2 (germline): SGHRS, YFSETQ. The CDR3 protein is CASSLEASMNTEAFF. DNA for the CDR3: TGCGCCAGCAGCTTGGAGGCAAGCATGAACACTGAAGCTTTCTTT.

This clone was counted a few times. The DNA for the CDR3 is TGTGCCAGCAGCTCAGGGTACGAGCAGTACTTC. This gives the protein CASSSGYEQYF. The chain joins TRBV11-2 to TRBJ2-7, with TRBD1 as a possible D gene (5 bases). The germline V and J ends were trimmed by 4 bases and 4 bases, with 5 bases remaining between them. The germline gives CDR1 SGHAT, CDR2 FQNNGV. The CDR3 is made up of 11 amino acids.

This clone was detected ten times or more. V is TRBV30 and J is TRBJ1-2; D is unclear. V dropped 2 bases and J dropped 8 bases, with 9 bases sitting between them. The CDR3 extends over 11 amino acids. CDR1 and CDR2 (germline): GTSNPN, SVGIG (reference sequence). This CDR3 is CAWSWEAGYTF. For the CDR3, the DNA is TGTGCCTGGAGTTGGGAGGCAGGCTACACCTTC.

The CDR3 sequence is CAIRDSATGELFF. CDR3 sequence (DNA): TGTGCCATCCGGGACAGCGCCACCGGGGAGCTGTTTTTT. The gene calls are TRBV10-3 and TRBJ2-2; the match to TRBD1 covers 7 bases. Germline V gene data show CDR1 as ENHRY and CDR2 as SYGVKD. V trimming: 8 bases; J trimming: 4 bases; junction bases outside the gene matches: 4. The CDR3 totals 13 residues.

This clone has ten or more counts. The chain recombines TRBV10-3 with TRBJ2-2; D is possibly TRBD2 (5 bases). The CDR3 consists of 13 residues. V was clipped by 7 bases and J by 6 bases, with 12 bases between them. The germline gives CDR1 ENHRY, CDR2 SYGVKD. CDR3 sequence reads: CAITEEESGELFF. CDR3 DNA: TGTGCCATCACCGAGGAGGAGTCCGGGGAGCTGTTTTTT.

J is TRBJ2-6 and V is TRBV6-1, with a tentative D call TRBD2 (6 bases). The V gene's germline CDR1 is MNHNS and CDR2 SASEGT. Trimming cost V 2 bases and J 0 bases, with 20 bases left between them. The CDR3 totals 20 residues. The CDR3 reads CASSERASATYHSGANVLTF. The CDR3 DNA reads as TGTGCCAGCAGTGAAAGGGCTAGCGCAACCTACCACTCTGGGGCCAACGTCCTGACTTTC.

This clone appeared many times. This sequence joins TRBV7-9 and TRBJ2-2; D is ambiguous. The V and J ends lost 4 bases and 5 bases respectively, with 14 bases between them. CDR3 length equals 15 residues. The germline V gene has CDR1 SEHNR and CDR2 FQNEAQ (reference sequence). CDR3 protein: CASSSFIVPTGELFF. CDR3 nucleotide sequence: TGTGCCAGCAGCTCTTTTATTGTCCCAACCGGGGAGCTGTTTTTT.

To note about this clone: The sample holds other DNA sequences that translate to the same CDR3. V usage is TRBV7-2 and J usage is TRBJ2-5; tentative D call: TRBD1 (5 bases). V lost 6 bases to trimming and J lost 4 bases, with 12 bases between them. The CDR3 is made up of 13 amino acids. Germline CDR1 and CDR2: SGHTA and FQGNSA. CDR3 amino acids: CASSPDRGETQYF. The CDR3 DNA sequence: TGTGCCAGCAGTCCTGACAGAGGAGAGACCCAGTACTTC. The entire variable domain, with the rest obtained from reference TRBV7-2 and TRBJ2-5, is as follows: GAGVSQSPSNKVTEKGKDVELRCDPISGHTALYWYRQSLGQGLEFLIYFQGNSAPDKSGLPSDRFSAERTGGSVSTLTIQRTQQEDSAVYLCASSPDRGETQYFGPGTRLLVL.

This clone was seen ten or more times. The chain has TRBV2 and TRBJ2-1; possible D gene TRBD1, 6 bases. The germline V gene has CDR1 SNHLY and CDR2 FYNNEI. The CDR3 extends over 13 amino acids. Between the trimmed V and J ends, which lost 11 bases and 2 bases, there was a span of 13 bases. This CDR3 is CAGNRVPYNEQFF. CDR3 in DNA: TGTGCCGGTAACAGGGTCCCCTACAATGAGCAGTTCTTC.

The chain carries TRBV7-2 and TRBJ2-7, with D unclear. CDR1 and CDR2 (germline): SGHTA, FQGNSA. The CDR3 totals 15 residues. V was clipped by 0 bases and J by 2 bases, with 11 bases between them. The CDR3 protein is CASSLAAGRAYEQYF. The CDR3 nucleotides are TGTGCCAGCAGCTTAGCGGCTGGAAGGGCCTACGAGCAGTACTTC.

The sample holds many counts of this clone. The chain links TRBV7-8 to TRBJ2-7; 9 bases are a match to TRBD2. The CDR3 consists of 18 residues. In germline, CDR1 is SGHVS, CDR2 FQNEAQ. Losses at the gene ends were 4 bases for V and 4 bases for J; bases not matched to a gene: 17. The CDR3 region has the DNA TGTGCCAGCAGCTCTGTAGGGTACCTAGCGGGAATTGCGTACGAGCAGTACTTC. This encodes CASSSVGYLAGIAYEQYF.

This clone was seen at least ten times. The junction departs from germline at one end; a sequencing error may be responsible. V usage is TRBV27 and J usage is TRBJ2-4, with D unresolved. This CDR3 comprises 14 residues. Germline V gives CDR1 MNHEY, CDR2 SMNVEV (reference sequence). CDR3 in DNA: TGTGCCAGCAGTCTATCTCTAAGGGCAAACATTCAGTACTTC. Protein: CASSLSLRANIQYF.

The table lists this clone with many counts. This sequence joins TRBV7-3 and TRBJ2-7, with D uncertain. The V end lost 4 bases, the J end lost 5 bases, and 6 bases lay between the germline ends. Germline values: CDR1 SGHTA, CDR2 FQGTGA. This CDR3 has 11 amino acids. CDR3 nucleotide sequence: TGTGCCAGCAGCTCGTCCAACGAGCAGTACTTC. Protein: CASSSSNEQYF.

This clone was seen only a few times. This sequence joins TRBV15 and TRBJ1-3; possibly TRBD1 for D (6 bases). Germline V CDR1 and CDR2: LNHNV, YYDKDF (reference sequence). V dropped 2 bases and J dropped 3 bases, with 11 bases sitting between them. This CDR3 is 15 amino acids long. In DNA form, the CDR3 reads TGTGCCACCAGCAGAATGGGGGGCTTTGGAAACACCATATATTTT. It translates to CATSRMGGFGNTIYF.

The sample holds a few counts of this clone. The chain recombines TRBV28 with TRBJ2-5; TRBD2 aligns across 9 bases. CDR1 and CDR2 from the germline V gene are MDHEN and SYDVKM. J was trimmed by 5 bases and V by 2 bases; bases with no gene match: 3. This CDR3 is built from 14 residues. The CDR3 loop is CASSLAGGGETQYF. DNA of the CDR3: TGTGCCAGCAGTTTAGCGGGAGGGGGCGAGACCCAGTACTTC.